This T cell receptor beta chain appears in the sequencing data of a study of cytomegalovirus exposure and HLA in healthy donors. General study results and limits: A list of 150 to 200 TCR beta chains associated with cytomegalovirus was given. Most TCR sequences were rare, but some public TCRs occurred in many donors. Sequencing likely generated an artifact that appeared as a cluster of highly shared sequence variants.

With 60 Vbeta and 13 Jbeta primers, the PCR was carried out. Some clones are missing from TCRdb's copy, which holds only in-frame ones; the method was immunoSEQ multiplex PCR. The data hold 70,000 to 100,000 clones, with roughly 63% observed a single time. Note on this clone: Antigen unknown.

The CDR3 is 14 amino acids. Germline CDR1 reads MDHEN; CDR2 reads SYDVKM. The V segment lost 10 bases and the J segment 4 bases; nucleotides outside the gene matches: 11. J is TRBJ2-5 and V is TRBV28; 8 nucleotides match TRBD2. This receptor was taken from a man in his forties or fifties in good health and CMV-seronegative. The specimen sequenced was PBMCs. CDR3 protein: CATSGGRAGETQYF. The CDR3 DNA reads as TGTGCCACTTCGGGGGGGAGGGCCGGAGAGACCCAGTACTTC.